This is a list of T cell receptor beta chains from one sample in a study of shared clonotypes between healthy human individuals. TCRdb's table, derived via immunoSEQ multiplex PCR, lists solely in-frame clones and lacks some. Of about 490,000 clones listed, 60% to 85% were seen once; the top ten hold 13%. The sequenced sample consisted of PBMCs. These receptors all come from a woman in her thirties or forties in good health. Some clones in this sample may be carry-over from other donors' samples. Each CDR3 is given with its conserved first and last residue. A D gene is named only where the DNA matches it firmly. Clone size is shown for a subset of rows, as once, few, many or a class of expanded clone.

v_gene,d_gene,j_gene,abundance,CDR3aa,CDR3nt
TRBV7-7,-,TRBJ2-1,-,CASSPGFERHNEQFF,TGTGCCAGCAGCCCGGGTTTCGAGAGGCACAATGAGCAGTTCTTC
TRBV6-5,-,TRBJ2-1,-,CASRFVLRGEQFF,TGTGCCAGCAGATTCGTCTTACGGGGTGAGCAGTTCTTC
TRBV28,TRBD1,TRBJ1-2,-,CASSFGTGEHGYTF,TGTGCCAGCAGTTTCGGGACAGGGGAACATGGCTACACCTTC
TRBV5-4,TRBD2,TRBJ2-7,-,CASSPGRLAGTYEQYF,TGTGCCAGCAGCCCTGGTCGACTAGCGGGGACCTACGAGCAGTACTTC
TRBV28,TRBD1,TRBJ2-7,few,CASSRIDRDGDEQYF,TGTGCCAGCAGTAGGATAGACAGGGACGGCGACGAGCAGTACTTC
TRBV6-5,-,TRBJ2-3,-,CASSYTYRRLDTQYF,TGTGCCAGCAGTTACACGTATAGGAGGTTAGATACGCAGTATTTT
TRBV7-9,-,TRBJ2-5,few,CASGRNSPAQETQYF,TGTGCCAGCGGGAGAAACTCCCCCGCCCAAGAGACCCAGTACTTC
TRBV4-2,-,TRBJ2-3,-,CASSQTAASTDTQYF,TGTGCCAGCAGCCAGACGGCGGCTAGCACAGATACGCAGTATTTT
TRBV5-1,-,TRBJ2-3,-,CASSLGTSTDTQYF,TGCGCCAGCAGCCTTGGGACTAGCACAGATACGCAGTATTTT
TRBV28,TRBD1,TRBJ2-7,-,CATRQGVYEQYF,TGTGCCACCAGACAGGGGGTCTACGAGCAGTACTTC
TRBV9,-,TRBJ1-4,-,CASSVRGTELFF,TGTGCCAGCAGCGTCCGAGGGACGGAACTGTTTTTT
TRBV6-6,-,TRBJ2-6,many,CASTESGANVLTF,TGTGCCAGCACCGAGAGTGGGGCCAACGTCCTGACTTTC
TRBV25-1,-,TRBJ1-1,-,CASSKPGVTTVAFF,TGTGCCAGCAGTAAACCAGGGGTTACCACTGTAGCTTTCTTT
TRBV28,TRBD1,TRBJ1-2,-,CASSFSRGHGYTF,TGTGCCAGCAGTTTCAGCAGGGGGCATGGCTACACCTTC
TRBV7-2,-,TRBJ2-7,-,CASSLGRSYEQYF,TGTGCCAGCAGCTTAGGGCGGTCCTACGAGCAGTACTTC
TRBV10-1,TRBD2,TRBJ2-7,-,CASSEIREGHEQYF,TGCGCCAGCAGTGAAATTCGGGAGGGCCACGAGCAGTACTTC
TRBV5-1,TRBD1,TRBJ2-7,-,CASSFGTGPYEQYF,TGCGCCAGCAGCTTCGGGACAGGGCCCTACGAGCAGTACTTC
TRBV9,TRBD2,TRBJ2-5,-,CASSEGTSGTPQYF,TGTGCCAGCAGCGAGGGGACTAGCGGGACTCCCCAGTACTTC
TRBV5-1,-,TRBJ1-1,-,CASSVGGTNTEAFF,TGCGCCAGCAGCGTCGGTGGGACGAACACTGAAGCTTTCTTT
TRBV28,-,TRBJ2-2,-,CASSPPGLIANTGELFF,TGTGCCAGCAGTCCCCCCGGACTGATAGCGAACACCGGGGAGCTGTTTTTT
TRBV7-9,-,TRBJ2-7,-,CASSPDRGGSSYEQYF,TGTGCCAGCAGCCCCGACAGGGGCGGGAGCTCCTACGAGCAGTACTTC
TRBV27,-,TRBJ2-7,-,CASSLREGEYEQYF,TGTGCCAGCAGTTTACGAGAAGGAGAATACGAGCAGTACTTC
TRBV28,-,TRBJ2-7,-,CASSLLGTPSYEQYF,TGTGCCAGCAGTTTATTGGGGACACCCTCCTACGAGCAGTACTTC
TRBV18,-,TRBJ2-7,-,CASSREAGYEQYF,TGTGCCAGCTCGCGTGAAGCGGGCTACGAGCAGTACTTC
TRBV5-5,-,TRBJ1-3,-,CASSSGLNSGNTIYF,TGTGCCAGCAGCTCCGGACTCAACTCTGGAAACACCATATATTTT
TRBV7-6,TRBD1,TRBJ1-2,-,CASSLYLQGGGGEGYTF,TGTGCCAGCAGCTTATATCTCCAAGGAGGGGGCGGGGAGGGCTACACCTTC
TRBV27,TRBD2,TRBJ2-1,-,CASSPVAGGYNEQFF,TGTGCCAGCAGTCCGGTGGCGGGAGGGTACAATGAGCAGTTCTTC
TRBV27,TRBD2,TRBJ2-7,-,CASSLRLGTSGRGHEQYF,TGTGCCAGCAGTCTCCGACTCGGGACTAGCGGGAGGGGACACGAGCAGTACTTC
TRBV5-6,TRBD1,TRBJ2-7,-,CASSWDRGLGEQYF,TGTGCCAGCAGCTGGGACAGGGGGCTAGGAGAGCAGTACTTC
TRBV7-9,TRBD2,TRBJ2-3,-,CASSLVSGMDADTQYF,TGTGCCAGCAGCTTAGTTAGCGGGATGGATGCAGATACGCAGTATTTT
TRBV10-3,-,TRBJ1-1,-,CAISEQQGNTEAFF,TGTGCCATCAGTGAGCAACAGGGTAACACTGAAGCTTTCTTT
TRBV11-2,-,TRBJ2-1,-,CASSPSRGENNEQFF,TGTGCCAGCAGTCCGTCACGGGGCGAAAACAATGAGCAGTTCTTC
TRBV18,TRBD2,TRBJ2-7,once,CASSPPSRTSGRYEQYF,TGTGCCAGCTCACCTCCTTCCCGGACTAGCGGGAGGTACGAGCAGTACTTC
TRBV6-6,TRBD1,TRBJ1-1,-,CASSYGTGGLSTEAFF,TGTGCCAGCAGTTACGGGACAGGGGGCCTCAGCACTGAAGCTTTCTTT
TRBV7-8,-,TRBJ2-2,once,CASSPHTTGELFF,TGTGCCAGCAGCCCCCACACGACCGGGGAGCTGTTTTTT
TRBV7-2,TRBD1,TRBJ2-7,-,CASSFSDRGYEQYF,TGTGCCAGCAGCTTTTCGGACAGGGGGTACGAGCAGTACTTC
TRBV6-6,-,TRBJ1-1,-,CASSSSRDTEAFF,TGTGCCAGCAGTTCGTCAAGGGACACTGAAGCTTTCTTT
TRBV10-1,TRBD1,TRBJ2-3,many,CASSVGTGDTDTQYF,TGCGCCAGCAGTGTTGGGACAGGGGACACAGATACGCAGTATTTT
TRBV2,TRBD1,TRBJ1-2,-,CASSPGTGGHGYTF,TGTGCCAGCAGTCCCGGGACAGGGGGCCATGGCTACACCTTC
TRBV6-5,TRBD1,TRBJ1-3,few,CASSYRTGARNTIYF,TGTGCCAGCAGTTACCGGACAGGGGCTAGAAACACCATATATTTT
TRBV7-2,-,TRBJ1-4,few,CASSLVGTINEKLFF,TGTGCCAGCAGCTTAGTGGGGACCATTAATGAAAAACTGTTTTTT
TRBV7-7,-,TRBJ1-4,-,CASSLAPGLGNEKLFF,TGTGCCAGCAGCCTTGCCCCAGGGTTAGGGAATGAAAAACTGTTTTTT
TRBV4-2,-,TRBJ1-5,-,CASSRGRTISNQPQHF,TGTGCCAGCAGCCGTGGCCGGACCATTAGCAATCAGCCCCAGCATTTT
TRBV10-3,-,TRBJ2-1,-,CAISEVGYNEQFF,TGTGCCATCAGTGAGGTAGGCTACAATGAGCAGTTCTTC
TRBV19,TRBD1,TRBJ2-1,-,CASDRGYEQFF,TGTGCCAGTGACAGGGGGTATGAGCAGTTCTTC
TRBV6-1,TRBD1,TRBJ2-1,-,CASVTDRGLGEQFF,TGTGCCAGCGTGACGGACAGGGGGCTTGGAGAGCAGTTCTTC
TRBV5-1,-,TRBJ2-7,-,CASSLDLQSSYEQYF,TGCGCCAGCAGCTTGGACCTTCAGAGCTCCTACGAGCAGTACTTC
TRBV15,-,TRBJ2-7,-,CATSRDPQGSGEQYF,TGTGCCACCAGCAGAGACCCACAGGGTTCTGGCGAGCAGTACTTC
TRBV6-1,TRBD1,TRBJ1-6,few,CASRTGAGSSLHF,TGTGCCAGCAGGACAGGGGCGGGATCATCCCTCCACTTT
TRBV15,TRBD2,TRBJ2-7,-,CATSRGPLGTSVLEQYF,TGTGCCACCAGCAGAGGACCCCTGGGGACTAGCGTGCTCGAGCAGTACTTC
TRBV29-1,-,TRBJ1-2,few,CSVDPSDQAGYTF,TGCAGCGTTGATCCCTCCGATCAGGCTGGCTACACCTTC
TRBV5-4,-,TRBJ1-4,-,CASSPGGGDNEKLFF,TGTGCCAGCAGCCCCGGGGGGGGCGATAATGAAAAACTGTTTTTT